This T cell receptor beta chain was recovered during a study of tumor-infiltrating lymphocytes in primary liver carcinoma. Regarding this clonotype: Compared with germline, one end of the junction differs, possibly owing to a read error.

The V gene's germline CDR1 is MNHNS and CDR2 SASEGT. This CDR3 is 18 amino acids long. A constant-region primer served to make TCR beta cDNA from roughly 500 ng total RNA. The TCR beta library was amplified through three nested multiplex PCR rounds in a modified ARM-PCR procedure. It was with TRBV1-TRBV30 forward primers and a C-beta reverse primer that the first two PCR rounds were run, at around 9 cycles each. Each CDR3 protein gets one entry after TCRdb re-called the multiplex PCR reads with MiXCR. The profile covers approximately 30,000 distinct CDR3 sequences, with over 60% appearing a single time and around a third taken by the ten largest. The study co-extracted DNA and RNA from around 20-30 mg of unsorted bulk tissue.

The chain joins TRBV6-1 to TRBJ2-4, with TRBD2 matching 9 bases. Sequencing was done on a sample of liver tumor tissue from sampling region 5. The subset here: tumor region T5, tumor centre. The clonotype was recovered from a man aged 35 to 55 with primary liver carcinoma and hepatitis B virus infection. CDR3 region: CASSVRVAGAGAKNNQYF. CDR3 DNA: TGTGCCAGCAGTGTGAGAGTAGCGGGAGCGGGGGCCAAAAACAATCAGTACTTC.